The clone carrying this TCR beta chain has only a few counts. Its cognate antigen is unknown. This record belongs to a study of response to subunit inactivated influenza vaccine. The study, taken as a whole, reports: A suggestion made by the authors is that each seasonal influenza vaccination recruits few new T cells.

TCRdb analysed the RT-PCR reads with MiXCR anew, one entry per CDR3 protein. This table has approximately 250,000 distinct CDR3 sequences, more than 9% appearing once. V gave up 4 bases and J gave up 5 bases; unmatched junction bases: 14. This CDR3 region has 17 residues. CDR1 and CDR2 from the germline V gene are SGHTA and FQGTGA. This clonotype was sampled from a man in his forties or fifties who received an inactivated influenza vaccine. The rearrangement uses TRBV7-3 and TRBJ2-3, with TRBD1 matching 8 bases. Sequenced here: non-naive T cells sorted from PBMCs, sampled approximately 15 days before vaccination. Written as DNA, the CDR3 is TGTGCCAGCAGCTCCAGACAGGGGCCCGCCGGGGTAGATACGCAGTATTTT. It encodes CASSSRQGPAGVDTQYF.